Below, 23 T cell receptor beta chains from the same sample are listed, as sequenced in a study of CD8+ T cells in alopecia areata. cDNA prepared by RNA extraction and subsequent reverse transcription served as the template for sequencing. TCRdb keeps only in-frame clones here, not all; method: immunoSEQ multiplex PCR. The sample consists of 130,000 or so clones, more than 40% of them appearing once. The material sequenced was CD8+ T cells sorted from blood, taken at week 0. The receptors derive from a human donor with alopecia areata.

The CDR3 DNA sequence: TGCGCCAGCAGCCAAAACGGACGGTCTAATGAAAAACTGTTTTTT. Translating it yields CASSQNGRSNEKLFF. V gene TRBV4-1 combines with J gene TRBJ1-4; no clear D. This CDR3 has 15 amino acids. The V gene lost 2 bases and the J gene lost 3 bases, with 10 bases spanning the gap. From germline, CDR1 is MGHRA and CDR2 YSYEKL.

The chain joins TRBV2 to TRBJ2-7; the D gene could be TRBD1 or TRBD2 (7 bases each). The CDR3 runs to 14 residues. Germline V gene lookup returns CDR1 SNHLY and CDR2 FYNNEI. V shed 3 bases and J shed 3 bases, with 12 bases lying between them. In DNA form, the CDR3 reads TGTGCCAGCAGTGAGGGGAGGGGGCTCTACGAGCAGTACTTC. Encoded protein: CASSEGRGLYEQYF.

The DNA of the CDR3 is TGTGCCAGCAGCGTACAGGGGGACAATCAGCCCCAGCATTTT. Translated: CASSVQGDNQPQHF. V is TRBV5-6 and J is TRBJ1-5, with TRBD1 matching 8 bases. The CDR3 length is 14 residues. The trim removed 4 bases at V and 3 bases at J, leaving 3 bases unmatched. Germline V gene lookup returns CDR1 SGHDT and CDR2 YYEEEE.

This CDR3 is CASSYRPGDEQFF. The CDR3 DNA sequence: TGTGCCAGCAGCTACAGGCCCGGGGATGAGCAGTTCTTC. This sequence joins TRBV9 and TRBJ2-1; D may match TRBD1 or TRBD2 (5 bases each). Trimming took off 4 bases at V and 8 bases at J, with 13 bases between the two ends. CDR3 length: 13 amino acids. Germline CDR1 is SGDLS and CDR2 is YYNGEE.

This clone was seen many times. This chain links TRBV15 with TRBJ2-3; D might be TRBD1 or TRBD2, each matching 6 bases. V was clipped by 0 bases and J by 6 bases, with 16 bases between them. The CDR3 is made up of 16 amino acids. CDR1 and CDR2 from the germline V gene are LNHNV and YYDKDF (reference sequence). The CDR3 DNA reads TGTGCCACCAGCAGAGAAGGGGGACTTGGATCGGATACGCAGTATTTT. Its protein product is CATSREGGLGSDTQYF.

V and J are TRBV29-1 and TRBJ1-1, with unresolved D. Looked up from germline, CDR1 is SQVTM and CDR2 is ANQGSEA. This CDR3 is 11 amino acids long. Trimming took 4 bases from V and 3 from J, leaving 6 bases between them. The DNA of the CDR3 is TGCAGCGTTGTCTGGGACACTGAAGCTTTCTTT. The encoded protein is CSVVWDTEAFF.

The rearrangement links TRBV10-3 to TRBJ2-3; D is unclear. Trimming stripped 3 bases from V and 6 bases from J, with 13 bases between. The CDR3 is 14 amino acids. Germline assignment: CDR1 ENHRY and CDR2 SYGVKD. The CDR3 nucleotides are TGTGCCATCAGTGACCCGGCCGTTTTGGATACGCAGTATTTT. It is translated as CAISDPAVLDTQYF.

CDR3 nucleotide sequence: TGTGCCAGCAGCCCCCTGTGGACAGGGAACACTGAAGCTTTCTTT. Translated: CASSPLWTGNTEAFF. The V gene is TRBV7-2, the J gene TRBJ1-1; 7 bases map to TRBD1. Per germline, CDR1 SGHTA and CDR2 FQGNSA. The CDR3 extends over 15 amino acids. The junction had 7 bases not matched to a gene; V was cut back by 5 bases and J by 1 base.

This clone was observed a few times. V gene TRBV29-1 combines with J gene TRBJ1-5, with a possible D match to TRBD1 (5 bases). This CDR3 is 14 amino acids long. Deletions cut 7 bases from V and 6 bases from J, with 19 bases between. CDR1 is SQVTM and CDR2 is ANQGSEA in the germline V gene. CDR3 protein: CSGGTGESGQPQHF. CDR3 DNA sequence: TGCAGCGGTGGGACGGGAGAATCGGGTCAGCCCCAGCATTTT.

V is TRBV29-1 and J is TRBJ1-2; D ambiguous. V lost 4 bases and J lost 3, with 27 bases in between. Germline values: CDR1 SQVTM, CDR2 ANQGSEA. This CDR3 has 18 amino acids. CDR3 bases: TGCAGCGTTGTTGTAGGAGTTGGGATAAACCCTAGGGACTATGGCTACACCTTC. Amino acid sequence: CSVVVGVGINPRDYGYTF.

This chain uses TRBV6-5 with TRBJ1-2, with 7 bases matching TRBD1. The V gene's germline CDR1 is MNHEY and CDR2 SVGAGI. CDR3 size: 15 residues. V was clipped by 2 bases and J by 4 bases; unmatched bases: 7. CDR3 bases: TGTGCCAGCAGTTACCGCAGGACAGGAACCTATGGCTACACCTTC. Protein product: CASSYRRTGTYGYTF.

The gene calls are TRBV9 and TRBJ1-1; the match to TRBD1 covers 8 bases. V shed 3 bases, J shed 8 bases, and the junction held 3 bases outside the gene matches. Germline V lookup: CDR1 SGDLS, CDR2 YYNGEE. This CDR3 contains 12 residues. The CDR3 reads CASSGRTGEAFF. CDR3 nucleotides: TGTGCCAGCAGCGGACGGACAGGGGAAGCTTTCTTT.

V usage is TRBV11-2 and J usage is TRBJ2-7; 8 bases line up with TRBD1. The V segment lost 4 bases and the J segment 3 bases; nucleotides outside the gene matches: 11. This CDR3 comprises 16 residues. Germline-derived CDR1 and CDR2 are SGHAT and FQNNGV. Written as DNA, the CDR3 is TGTGCCAGCAGCTCTCCTTTCACGGGGACAGGCTACGAGCAGTACTTC. This gives the protein CASSSPFTGTGYEQYF.

This clone was counted a few times. The rearrangement joins TRBV5-1 to TRBJ2-2, with TRBD1 matching over 10 bases. V dropped 8 bases and J dropped 3; count of bases not matched to a gene: 1. The CDR3 extends over 13 amino acids. Germline CDR1 is SGHRS and CDR2 is YFSETQ. The CDR3 region is CASGQGDTGELFF. The DNA of the CDR3 is TGCGCCAGTGGACAGGGGGACACCGGGGAGCTGTTTTTT.

CDR3 in DNA: TGTGCCAGCAGCTACCGACAGGGTACCAGCCTCCCTAATTCACCCCTCCACTTT. Translation: CASSYRQGTSLPNSPLHF. The chain carries TRBV5-8 and TRBJ1-6; 7 bases match TRBD1. Germline CDR1 reads SGHTS; CDR2 reads YDEGEE. V shed 3 bases, J shed 6 bases, and the junction held 15 bases outside the gene matches. This CDR3 spans 18 amino acids.

The sample holds many counts of this clone. The chain employs TRBV7-9 and TRBJ1-1, with D possibly being TRBD1 (5 bases). The ends were cut back, 5 bases at V and 1 base at J, with 14 bases in the middle. The CDR3 consists of 15 residues. CDR1 is SEHNR and CDR2 is FQNEAQ in the germline V gene (reference sequence). The DNA of the CDR3 is TGTGCCAGCAGCGACCAGGGTTATGGGAACACTGAAGCTTTCTTT. Its translation is CASSDQGYGNTEAFF.

This sequence joins TRBV14 and TRBJ2-2; 7 nucleotides agree with TRBD1. CDR1 and CDR2 (germline): SGHDN, FVKESK. Trimming took 3 bases from V and 4 from J; bases not matched to a gene: 5. The CDR3 contains 15 residues. CDR3 sequence (DNA): TGTGCCAGCAGCCAGACAGGGTCGGGCACCGGGGAGCTGTTTTTT. This sequence encodes CASSQTGSGTGELFF.

This clone was seen more than once but under ten times. The chain employs TRBV29-1 and TRBJ2-1, with D uncertain. The CDR3 length is 13 residues. V shed 6 bases and J shed 2 bases, with 11 bases lying between them. Germline-derived CDR1 and CDR2 are SQVTM and ANQGSEA. The CDR3 sequence is CSVFNGPYNEQFF. The CDR3 coding sequence is TGCAGCGTCTTCAACGGCCCCTACAATGAGCAGTTCTTC.

The rearrangement uses TRBV27 and TRBJ2-1; unclear D gene. The CDR3 is made up of 15 amino acids. V was cut by 2 bases and J by 0 bases, with 8 bases left in between. Germline V gives CDR1 MNHEY, CDR2 SMNVEV (reference sequence). This chain's CDR3 is CASSLLKTSYNEQFF. CDR3 in DNA: TGTGCCAGCAGTTTACTTAAGACCTCCTACAATGAGCAGTTCTTC.

This sequence joins TRBV27 and TRBJ2-2, with D possibly being TRBD2 (6 bases). Trimming pared 5 bases from V and 7 bases from J, leaving 11 bases between. CDR1 MNHEY and CDR2 SMNVEV come from the germline V gene (reference sequence). The length of the CDR3 is 13 residues. The CDR3 DNA reads as TGTGCCAGCAGTCTCGGACTATTCGGGGAGCTGTTTTTT. It encodes CASSLGLFGELFF.

The chain uses TRBV6-6 and TRBJ1-2, with unresolved D. V lost 7 bases and J 6 bases, leaving 18 bases between the germline ends. The CDR3 contains 14 residues. CDR1 is MNHNY, CDR2 SVGAGI, per germline (reference sequence). This CDR3 is CASTNGPTPNGYTF. CDR3 in DNA: TGTGCCAGCACTAACGGACCTACTCCAAATGGCTACACCTTC.

This rearrangement joins TRBV11-2 to TRBJ2-7; TRBD2 might be the D (6 bases). CDR1 is SGHAT and CDR2 is FQNNGV in the germline V gene. The CDR3 is 15 amino acids. V lost 5 bases and J 2 bases, leaving 16 bases between the germline ends. DNA for the CDR3: TGTGCCAGCAGCCCCTATCCTCGGGGGACCTACGAGCAGTACTTC. Translation gives CASSPYPRGTYEQYF.

This sequence joins TRBV7-6 and TRBJ2-3, with 11 bases fitting TRBD2. This CDR3 is 18 amino acids long. Unmatched junction bases numbered 11, after V lost 4 bases and J lost 2 bases. Germline V lookup: CDR1 SGHVS, CDR2 FNYEAQ. CDR3 sequence (DNA): TGTGCCAGCAGCTACCATCCGGGACTAGCGGAGCCCACAGATACGCAGTATTTT. Translating gives CASSYHPGLAEPTDTQYF.